This T cell receptor (beta chain) appears in the sequencing data of a study of human T cells and chemical hapten exposure. Study-level information: From small differences in pooled library volume came most of the variation in per-sample TCR yields. Study results and caveats: Following DPC sensitization, TCRs present above 1 in 1000 frequency showed no change.

J gave up 7 bases and V 1 base, and 9 bases lay outside the gene matches. Germline loops: CDR1 SGHAT, CDR2 FQDESV (reference sequence). The CDR3 sequence is 18 residues long. Unique molecular identifiers were attached to individual cDNA molecules within the library. Authors' processing steps: A per-sample median of roughly 96,000 TCRs was observed, with a range of roughly 20,000 to 690,600. TCRdb analysed the reads with MiXCR anew, one entry per CDR3 protein. The V and J calls here are based on TCRdb, not the publication. The data show 95,000 to 150,000 distinct CDR3 sequences, 6.5% to 10% seen once. Unseparated into fractions, whole blood served as the source from which total RNA was extracted. In regard to this clonotype: No antigen is known for it.

The sequence came from a human donor in good health. Some clones in this sample may be carry-over from other donors' samples. This sequence joins TRBV11-1 and TRBJ2-1, with 14 bases matching TRBD2. Sequenced: whole blood. The chain's CDR3 is CASSLVPTGLAGENEQFF. CDR3 DNA: TGTGCCAGCAGCTTAGTCCCGACGGGACTAGCGGGAGAGAATGAGCAGTTCTTC. The variable domain in full, completed from reference TRBV11-1 and TRBJ2-1, reads EAEVAQSPRYKITEKSQAVAFWCDPISGHATLYWYRQILGQGPELLVQFQDESVVDDSQLPKDRFSAERLKGVDSTLKIQPAELGDSAMYLCASSLVPTGLAGENEQFFGPGTRLTVL.